These 29 T cell receptor beta chains originate from one sample sequenced in a study of blood T cell repertoires in COVID-19. Data came from immunoSEQ multiplex PCR; TCRdb stores just in-frame clones and leaves some out. The profile shows about 68,000 clones, about 85% of them singletons. Sequenced sample: peripheral blood. The receptors were gathered from a woman aged 50 to 65 with COVID-19, enrolled during active disease.

Notes on this clone: Other DNA sequences of this sample code for an identical CDR3. The rearrangement uses TRBV18 and TRBJ2-5; 9 bases are shared with TRBD1. After removal of 3 bases from V and 4 bases from J, the junction contained 0 bases not matched to a gene. The CDR3 is 13 residues long. Germline values: CDR1 KGHSH, CDR2 LQKENI. CDR3 nucleotide sequence: TGTGCCAGCTCACCGGGACAGGGAGAGACCCAGTACTTC. It encodes CASSPGQGETQYF.

The chain employs TRBV28 and TRBJ1-1; tentative D call: TRBD1 (5 bases). V was shortened by 3 bases and J by 11 bases, with 16 bases between the two germline ends. CDR3 length equals 13 residues. The germline V gene has CDR1 MDHEN and CDR2 SYDVKM. CDR3 sequence (DNA): TGTGCCAGCAGTTTGTTTCGGGGGACTAGGGCTTTCTTT. Protein product: CASSLFRGTRAFF.

This clone was detected once. The J gene is TRBJ2-1, the V gene TRBV3-1 (or the pseudogene TRBV3-2); no reliable D call. The V end was cut by 3 bases, the J end by 4 bases, with 10 bases between. The CDR3 has 14 amino acids. Germline values: CDR1 LGHDT, CDR2 YNNKEL (reference sequence). The CDR3: CASSHLAGYNEQFF. In nucleotides, the CDR3 is TGTGCCAGCAGCCACTTGGCCGGGTACAATGAGCAGTTCTTC.

This clone was detected once. V and J are TRBV5-4 and TRBJ2-1; 8 nucleotides match TRBD2. With 2 bases clipped from V and 7 bases from J, the junction kept 5 bases outside the gene matches. Per germline, CDR1 SGHNT and CDR2 YYREEE (reference sequence). The CDR3 contains 14 residues. For the CDR3, the DNA is TGTGCCAGCAGCTTTAGCGGGAAGGGGAATGAGCAGTTCTTC. It codes for CASSFSGKGNEQFF. The full variable domain, its missing parts supplied by reference TRBV5-4 and TRBJ2-1, is ETGVTQSPTHLIKTRGQQVTLRCSSQSGHNTVSWYQQALGQGPQFIFQYYREEENGRGNFPPRFSGLQFPNYSSELNVNALELDDSALYLCASSFSGKGNEQFFGPGTRLTVL.

The chain combines TRBV4-1 with TRBJ1-3, with TRBD1 as a possible D gene (5 bases). Trimming took 2 bases from V and 1 from J, leaving 12 bases between them. The CDR3 is 16 amino acids. Germline V lookup: CDR1 MGHRA, CDR2 YSYEKL. CDR3 DNA: TGCGCCAGCAGCCAACCCAGGAGGGGTTCTGGAAACACCATATATTTT. Its translation: CASSQPRRGSGNTIYF.

This sequence joins TRBV10-3 and TRBJ2-7, with D possibly TRBD1 on 5 matching bases. Between the trimmed V and J ends, which lost 5 bases and 2 bases, there was a span of 22 bases. The germline CDR1 and CDR2 sequences are ENHRY and SYGVKD. The length of the CDR3 is 17 residues. The CDR3, as DNA: TGTGCCATCAGTCCGCAGGGCAGAACGTCTTTAACCTACGAGCAGTACTTC. This translates into CAISPQGRTSLTYEQYF.

This chain uses TRBV10-1 with TRBJ2-1; 10 bases line up with TRBD2. CDR1 is WNHNN and CDR2 is SYGVQD in the germline V gene (reference sequence). The length of the CDR3 is 14 residues. The V segment lost 9 bases and the J segment 4 bases; nucleotides outside the gene matches: 6. The CDR3 loop reads CAREASGGYNEQFF. For the CDR3, the DNA is TGCGCCAGAGAAGCTAGCGGGGGTTACAATGAGCAGTTCTTC.

The chain joins TRBV11-3 to TRBJ1-3, with a tentative D call TRBD1 (6 bases). From germline, CDR1 is SGHNT and CDR2 YENEEA. V lost 0 bases, J lost 2 bases, and 8 bases lay in between. The CDR3 contains 15 residues. CDR3 bases: TGTGCCAGCAGCTTAGAGGGGACAACTGGAAACACCATATATTTT. Amino acids: CASSLEGTTGNTIYF.

The chain is built from TRBV3-1 (or the pseudogene TRBV3-2) and TRBJ1-5; 8 bases match TRBD1. V lost 4 bases and J lost 1; bases outside the gene matches: 6. The length of the CDR3 is 16 residues. Looked up from germline, CDR1 is LGHDT and CDR2 is YNNKEL (reference sequence). This chain's CDR3 is CASSPDREQSNQPQHF. Here the CDR3 DNA reads TGTGCCAGCAGCCCGGACAGGGAACAAAGCAATCAGCCCCAGCATTTT.

Remarks on this clone: Other DNA sequences from this sample encode an identical CDR3 as well. The chain uses TRBV5-4 and TRBJ2-5; tentative D call: TRBD1 (6 bases). Germline CDR1 is SGHNT and CDR2 is YYREEE (reference sequence). Deletions cut 0 bases from V and 5 bases from J, with 8 bases between. The CDR3 runs to 13 residues. As DNA, the CDR3 is TGTGCCAGCAGCTTGGGAAGGGGGGAGACCCAGTACTTC. Its protein product is CASSLGRGETQYF. The whole variable domain, remainder taken from reference TRBV5-4 and TRBJ2-5, is ETGVTQSPTHLIKTRGQQVTLRCSSQSGHNTVSWYQQALGQGPQFIFQYYREEENGRGNFPPRFSGLQFPNYSSELNVNALELDDSALYLCASSLGRGETQYFGPGTRLLVL.

The chain couples TRBV19 to TRBJ2-7; D might be TRBD1 (7 bases). Germline CDR1 LNHDA, CDR2 SQIVND (reference sequence). V gave up 6 bases and J gave up 11 bases, with 23 bases separating them. The CDR3 spans 14 residues. CDR3 in amino acids: CASSRTGGTTREYF. DNA of the CDR3: TGTGCCAGTAGCAGGACAGGCGGGACGACAAGGGAGTACTTC.

The chain uses TRBV30 and TRBJ2-1, with a weak D call TRBD2 (6 bases). The germline V gene encodes CDR1 GTSNPN and CDR2 SVGIG (reference sequence). This CDR3 spans 14 amino acids. With 0 bases removed from V and 7 bases from J, the gap between germline ends came to 13 bases. CDR3 in DNA: TGTGCCTGGAGTGTAGGCGGCGCGGGGAATGAGCAGTTCTTC. Amino acid sequence: CAWSVGGAGNEQFF.

The CDR3 protein is CASGLASRTPTYEQYF. In DNA form, the CDR3 reads TGTGCTAGTGGTTTGGCTAGTAGGACTCCGACCTACGAGCAGTACTTC. This rearrangement joins TRBV12-5 to TRBJ2-7, with D possibly TRBD2 on 5 matching bases. The CDR3 is 16 amino acids. The V gene lost 1 base and the J gene lost 2 bases, with 15 bases spanning the gap. Germline assignment: CDR1 LGHNT and CDR2 FRNRAP.

The rearrangement uses TRBV7-8 and TRBJ2-3; a possible D gene is TRBD2 (5 bases). The V end lost 1 base, the J end lost 2 bases, and 10 bases lay between the germline ends. CDR1 is SGHVS and CDR2 is FQNEAQ in the germline V gene. The CDR3 loop spans 15 amino acids. The DNA for the CDR3 is TGTGCCAGCAGCTTAGATACGGGATCCACAGATACGCAGTATTTT. It encodes CASSLDTGSTDTQYF.

The chain couples TRBV5-1 to TRBJ2-2; weak D call: TRBD2 (6 bases). V lost 6 bases to trimming and J lost 6 bases, with 12 bases between them. The germline V gene encodes CDR1 SGHRS and CDR2 YFSETQ. CDR3 size: 13 residues. CDR3 sequence (DNA): TGCGCCAGCATGGAGGGGACCGCCGGGGAGCTGTTTTTT. It yields the protein CASMEGTAGELFF. The entire variable domain, with the rest obtained from reference TRBV5-1 and TRBJ2-2, is as follows: KAGVTQTPRYLIKTRGQQVTLSCSPISGHRSVSWYQQTPGQGLQFLFEYFSETQRNKGNFPGRFSGRQFSNSRSEMNVSTLELGDSALYLCASMEGTAGELFFGEGSRLTVL.

CDR3: CASSDFGSLPQHF. As DNA, the CDR3 is TGCGCCAGCAGTGACTTTGGGAGTCTGCCCCAGCATTTT. The J gene is TRBJ1-5, the V gene TRBV10-2; D unresolved. Germline V gene sequence: CDR1 WSHSY, CDR2 SAAADI. The V end was cut by 3 bases, the J end by 9 bases, with 12 bases between. This CDR3 spans 13 amino acids.

This clone was seen a handful of times. The chain uses TRBV9 and TRBJ2-2, with 8 bases identical to TRBD1. The J segment lost 1 base and the V segment lost 7 bases, leaving 6 bases of the junction unmatched. The CDR3 is 15 amino acids. Germline loops: CDR1 SGDLS, CDR2 YYNGEE. The CDR3 reads CASGVGTGNTGELFF. CDR3 nucleotides: TGTGCCAGCGGGGTGGGGACAGGGAACACCGGGGAGCTGTTTTTT. Based on the CDR3 plus reference TRBV9 and TRBJ2-2, the full variable domain is DSGVTQTPKHLITATGQRVTLRCSPRSGDLSVYWYQQSLDQGLQFLIQYYNGEERAKGNILERFSAQQFPDLHSELNLSSLELGDSALYFCASGVGTGNTGELFFGEGSRLTVL.

This clone was recorded once. The V and J genes are TRBV21-1 and TRBJ2-4; the D call in the table, TRBD1, was not verified against the DNA. TRBV21-1 is an annotated pseudogene. The CDR3 totals 16 residues. The CDR3 DNA is TGTGCCAGCAGCAAGGCCCTTATCCTAGCCAAAAACATTCAGTACTTC. It yields the protein CASSKALILAKNIQYF.

The chain carries TRBV27 and TRBJ2-1; 12 positions match TRBD2. The CDR3 is 15 residues long. Unmatched junction bases numbered 2, after V lost 6 bases and J lost 2 bases. In germline, CDR1 is MNHEY, CDR2 SMNVEV (reference sequence). The CDR3 protein is CASSLAGGTYNEQFF. CDR3 sequence (DNA): TGTGCCAGCAGCCTAGCGGGAGGGACCTACAATGAGCAGTTCTTC.

The chain employs TRBV19 and TRBJ1-1; 8 bases map to TRBD1. The germline CDR1 and CDR2 sequences are LNHDA and SQIVND (reference sequence). V gave up 6 bases and J gave up 4 bases; unmatched junction bases: 7. The CDR3 is 14 residues long. CDR3 nucleotide sequence: TGTGCCAGTAGCGAACAGGGGGGCACCACTGAAGCTTTCTTT. It codes for CASSEQGGTTEAFF.

The gene calls are TRBV3-1 (or the pseudogene TRBV3-2) and TRBJ2-7; 14 bases match TRBD2. The CDR3 spans 17 residues. J lost 9 bases, V lost 5 bases, and 15 bases had no gene match. Germline V gives CDR1 LGHDT, CDR2 YNNKEL (reference sequence). The CDR3 nucleotides read TGTGCCAGCAGCATCTGGGGACTAGCGGGGGAATCCAGTGGGCAGTACTTC. It encodes CASSIWGLAGESSGQYF.

This clone was seen more than once but under ten times. The rearrangement joins TRBV18 to TRBJ2-2; 7 bases are a match to TRBD2. CDR1 and CDR2 (germline): KGHSH, LQKENI. Unmatched junction bases numbered 13, after V lost 0 bases and J lost 9 bases. This CDR3 contains 17 residues. CDR3 region: CASSPPMGGLSIWELFF. The CDR3 nucleotides are TGTGCCAGCTCACCACCAATGGGAGGGTTGAGTATCTGGGAGCTGTTTTTT.

This chain joins TRBV11-2 and TRBJ2-2; D perhaps matches TRBD1 (6 bases). Per germline, CDR1 SGHAT and CDR2 FQNNGV. The CDR3 has 15 amino acids. The V gene lost 5 bases and the J gene lost 1 base, with 11 bases spanning the gap. This CDR3 reads CASSPLTGNTGELFF. CDR3 sequence (DNA): TGTGCCAGCAGCCCCTTGACAGGGAACACCGGGGAGCTGTTTTTT. The complete variable domain, with remaining parts taken from reference TRBV11-2 and TRBJ2-2, reads EAGVAQSPRYKIIEKRQSVAFWCNPISGHATLYWYQQILGQGPKLLIQFQNNGVVDDSQLPKDRFSAERLKGVDSTLKIQPAKLEDSAVYLCASSPLTGNTGELFFGEGSRLTVL.

This clone was observed a handful of times. The V and J genes are TRBV11-2 and TRBJ2-2; D not resolved. The germline CDR1 and CDR2 sequences are SGHAT and FQNNGV. Trimming shortened V by 0 bases and J by 6 bases, and 11 bases separated the two germline ends. The length of the CDR3 is 15 residues. CDR3 DNA sequence: TGTGCCAGCAGCTTAGATCTAGTAGGCTCCGGGGAGCTGTTTTTT. This translates into CASSLDLVGSGELFF.

The chain uses TRBV10-2 and TRBJ1-2; TRBD1 matches 7 bases. With 6 bases clipped from V and 1 base from J, the junction kept 8 bases outside the gene matches. CDR3 length: 15 residues. Germline-derived CDR1 and CDR2 are WSHSY and SAAADI. The CDR3 reads CASSLGTVHNYGYTF. CDR3 sequence (DNA): TGCGCCAGCAGCCTCGGGACAGTACATAACTATGGCTACACCTTC.

This chain joins TRBV14 and TRBJ1-3, with D unresolved. The CDR3 has 16 amino acids. V lost 4 bases and J lost 4, with 17 bases in between. Germline V lookup: CDR1 SGHDN, CDR2 FVKESK. The CDR3 sequence is CASSLTVRGKGNTIYF. CDR3 DNA sequence: TGTGCCAGCAGCCTGACGGTCCGCGGAAAAGGAAACACCATATATTTT.

This clone was detected only a few times. The chain carries TRBV30 and TRBJ2-7, with TRBD1 as a possible D gene (6 bases). V lost 1 base and J 1 base, leaving 11 bases between the germline ends. The CDR3 sequence is 14 residues long. Germline V gives CDR1 GTSNPN, CDR2 SVGIG (reference sequence). CDR3 residues: CAWSGTVISYEQYF. The CDR3 DNA is TGTGCCTGGAGTGGGACAGTGATATCCTACGAGCAGTACTTC.

The rearrangement links TRBV30 to TRBJ2-7; D perhaps matches TRBD1 (6 bases). V lost 1 base and J lost 3, with 13 bases in between. Per germline, CDR1 GTSNPN and CDR2 SVGIG (reference sequence). The CDR3 sequence is 14 residues long. The chain's CDR3 is CAWSGGGVGYEQYF. The CDR3 DNA follows: TGTGCCTGGAGTGGAGGGGGAGTAGGCTACGAGCAGTACTTC. Based on the CDR3 plus reference TRBV30 and TRBJ2-7, the full variable domain is SQTIHQWPATLVQPVGSPLSLECTVEGTSNPNLYWYRQAAGRGLQLLFYSVGIGQISSEVPQNLSASRPQDRQFILSSKKLLLSDSGFYLCAWSGGGVGYEQYFGPGTRLTVT.

This chain joins TRBV24-1 and TRBJ2-1; 10 bases align to TRBD2. CDR3 length: 17 amino acids. Germline V gives CDR1 KGHDR, CDR2 SFDVKD. The J segment lost 3 bases and the V segment lost 2 bases, leaving 6 bases of the junction unmatched. The CDR3 here is CATSDSTSGTYYNEQFF. In nucleotides, the CDR3 is TGTGCCACCAGTGATTCTACTAGCGGGACCTACTACAATGAGCAGTTCTTC.